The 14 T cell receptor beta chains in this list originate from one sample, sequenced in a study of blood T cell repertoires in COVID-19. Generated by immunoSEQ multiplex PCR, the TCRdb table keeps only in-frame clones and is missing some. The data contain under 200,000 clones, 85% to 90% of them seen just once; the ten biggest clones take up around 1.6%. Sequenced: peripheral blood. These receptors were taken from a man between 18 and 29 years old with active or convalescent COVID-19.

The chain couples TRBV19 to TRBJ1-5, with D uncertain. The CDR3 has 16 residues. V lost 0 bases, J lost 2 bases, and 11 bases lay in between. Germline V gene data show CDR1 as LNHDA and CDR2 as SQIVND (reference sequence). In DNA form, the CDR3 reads TGTGCCAGTAGTATAGACCGGGGAGGCGGCAATCAGCCCCAGCATTTT. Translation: CASSIDRGGGNQPQHF. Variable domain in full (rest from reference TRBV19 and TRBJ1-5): DGGITQSPKYLFRKEGQNVTLSCEQNLNHDAMYWYRQDPGQGLRLIYYSQIVNDFQKGDIAEGYSVSREKKESFPLTVTSAQKNPTAFYLCASSIDRGGGNQPQHFGDGTRLSIL.

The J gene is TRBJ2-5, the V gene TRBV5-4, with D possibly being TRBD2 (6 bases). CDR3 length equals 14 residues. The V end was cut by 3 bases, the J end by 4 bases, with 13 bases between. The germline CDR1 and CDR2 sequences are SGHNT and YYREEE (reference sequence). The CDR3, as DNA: TGTGCCAGCAGCTATCTGGTGGGAGGAGAGACCCAGTACTTC. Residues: CASSYLVGGETQYF.

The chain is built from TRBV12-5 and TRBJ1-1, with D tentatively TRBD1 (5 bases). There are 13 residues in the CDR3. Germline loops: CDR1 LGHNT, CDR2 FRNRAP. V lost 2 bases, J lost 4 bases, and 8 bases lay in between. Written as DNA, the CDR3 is TGTGCTAGTGGTTTGATGGGGCGCACTGAAGCTTTCTTT. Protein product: CASGLMGRTEAFF.

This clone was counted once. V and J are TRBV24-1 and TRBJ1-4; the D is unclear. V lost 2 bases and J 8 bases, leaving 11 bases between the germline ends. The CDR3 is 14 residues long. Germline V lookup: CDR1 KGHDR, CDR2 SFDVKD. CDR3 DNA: TGTGCCACCAGTGATTCCGGGGTTGCCGAAAAACTGTTTTTT. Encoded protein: CATSDSGVAEKLFF.

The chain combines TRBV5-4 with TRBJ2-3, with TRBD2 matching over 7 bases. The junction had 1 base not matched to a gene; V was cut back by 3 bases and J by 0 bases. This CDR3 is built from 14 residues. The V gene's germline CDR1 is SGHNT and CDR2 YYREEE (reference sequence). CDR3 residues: CASSWDYSTDTQYF. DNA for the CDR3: TGTGCCAGCAGCTGGGACTACAGCACAGATACGCAGTATTTT.

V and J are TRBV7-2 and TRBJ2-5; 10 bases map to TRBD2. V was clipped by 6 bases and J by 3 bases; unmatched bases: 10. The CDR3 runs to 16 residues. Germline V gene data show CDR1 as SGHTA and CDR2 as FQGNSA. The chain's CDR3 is CASRLGGAGGKETQYF. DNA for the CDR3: TGTGCCAGCAGACTAGGGGGAGCGGGAGGGAAAGAGACCCAGTACTTC.

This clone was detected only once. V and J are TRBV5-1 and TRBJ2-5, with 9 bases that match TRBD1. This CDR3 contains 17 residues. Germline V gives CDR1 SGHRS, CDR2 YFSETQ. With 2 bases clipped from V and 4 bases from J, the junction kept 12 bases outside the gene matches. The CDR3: CASSFKQGAPNLETQYF. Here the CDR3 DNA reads TGCGCCAGCAGCTTTAAACAGGGGGCCCCCAACCTAGAGACCCAGTACTTC.

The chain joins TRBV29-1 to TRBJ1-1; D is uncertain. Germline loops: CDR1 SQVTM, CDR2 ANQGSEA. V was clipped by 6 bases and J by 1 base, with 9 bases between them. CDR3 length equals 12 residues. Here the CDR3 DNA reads TGCAGCGTGGATACAGAGAACACTGAAGCTTTCTTT. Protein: CSVDTENTEAFF. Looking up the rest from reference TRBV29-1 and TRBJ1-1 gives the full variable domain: SAVISQKPSRDICQRGTSLTIQCQVDSQVTMMFWYRQQPGQSLTLIATANQGSEATYESGFVIDKFPISRPNLTFSTLTVSNMSPEDSSIYLCSVDTENTEAFFGQGTRLTVV.

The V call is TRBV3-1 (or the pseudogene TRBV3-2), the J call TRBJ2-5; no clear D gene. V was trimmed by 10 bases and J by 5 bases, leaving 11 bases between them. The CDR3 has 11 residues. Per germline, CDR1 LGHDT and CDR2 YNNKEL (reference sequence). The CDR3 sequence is CATLLRETQYF. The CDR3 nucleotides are TGTGCCACTCTCCTTCGGGAGACCCAGTACTTC.

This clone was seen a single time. In nucleotides, the CDR3 is TGTGCCTGGAGTACCGGGACGTGGACTAGCGGGAGGACGGACACCGGGGAGCTGTTTTTT. Its translation: CAWSTGTWTSGRTDTGELFF. V usage is TRBV30 and J usage is TRBJ2-2; 14 nucleotides line up with TRBD2. Trimming at V came to 2 bases and at J to 3 bases, leaving 14 bases not matched to a gene. CDR1 and CDR2 (germline): GTSNPN, SVGIG (reference sequence). This CDR3 region has 20 residues.

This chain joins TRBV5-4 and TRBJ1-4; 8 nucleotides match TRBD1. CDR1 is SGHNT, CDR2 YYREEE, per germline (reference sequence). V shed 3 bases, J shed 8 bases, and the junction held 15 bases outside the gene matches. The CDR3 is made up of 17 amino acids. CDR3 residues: CASSWAGEDREKEKLFF. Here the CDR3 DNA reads TGTGCCAGCAGCTGGGCTGGGGAGGACAGGGAAAAAGAAAAACTGTTTTTT.

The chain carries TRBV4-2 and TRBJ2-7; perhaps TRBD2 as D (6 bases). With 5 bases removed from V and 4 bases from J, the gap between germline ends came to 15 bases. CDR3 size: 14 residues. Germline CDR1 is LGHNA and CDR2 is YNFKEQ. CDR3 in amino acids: CASSEVSGDYEQYF. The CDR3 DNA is TGTGCCAGCAGCGAAGTGTCGGGGGATTACGAGCAGTACTTC.

As DNA, the CDR3 is TGTGCCAGCAGTTTCGACTCCCGTAGCAATCAGCCCCAGCATTTT. The encoded protein is CASSFDSRSNQPQHF. The chain couples TRBV2 to TRBJ1-5, with unresolved D. Germline assignment: CDR1 SNHLY and CDR2 FYNNEI. The length of the CDR3 is 15 residues. V was cut by 5 bases and J by 0 bases, with 11 bases left in between. Full variable domain (outside the CDR3, taken from reference TRBV2 and TRBJ1-5): EPEVTQTPSHQVTQMGQEVILRCVPISNHLYFYWYRQILGQKVEFLVSFYNNEISEKSEIFDDQFSVERPDGSNFTLKIRSTKLEDSAMYFCASSFDSRSNQPQHFGDGTRLSIL.

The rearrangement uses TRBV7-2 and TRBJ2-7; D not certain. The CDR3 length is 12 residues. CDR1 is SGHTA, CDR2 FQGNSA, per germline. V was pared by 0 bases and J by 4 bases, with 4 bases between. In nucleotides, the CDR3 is TGTGCCAGCAGCTTAGCACGGTACGAGCAGTACTTC. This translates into CASSLARYEQYF. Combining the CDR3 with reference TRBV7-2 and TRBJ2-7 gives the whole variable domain GAGVSQSPSNKVTEKGKDVELRCDPISGHTALYWYRQSLGQGLEFLIYFQGNSAPDKSGLPSDRFSAERTGGSVSTLTIQRTQQEDSAVYLCASSLARYEQYFGPGTRLTVT.